This TCR beta chain was captured in a study of neurological immune-mediated disorders. Study findings and constraints: The greatest TCR clonal expansion appeared in HTLV-1-associated myelopathy and the smallest, falling below healthy controls, in multiple sclerosis. CDR3 amino acid sequences of expanded clones were not shared across subjects, a result suggesting private repertoires in all groups. Phylogenetic grouping placed 18 of 34 multiple sclerosis patients' repertoires in one related-CDR3 cluster, a possible signature.

This clonotype was observed at least ten times. The antigen is unknown. TCRdb re-analysed the 5' RACE reads in MiXCR, keeping a single row per CDR3 protein. The sample has about 62,000 distinct CDR3 sequences; about 4% are singletons. Germline V gene sequence: CDR1 SGHRS, CDR2 YFSETQ. The CDR3 loop spans 15 amino acids. The V end lost 0 bases, the J end lost 10 bases, and 17 bases lay between the germline ends. Source material was 2 million unsorted PBMCs, stored at -80 °C in RNAlater. The genes are TRBV5-1 and TRBJ2-1, with a tentative D call TRBD2 (5 bases). This receptor was identified in a woman aged 50 to 60 with multiple sclerosis. The sample comprised PBMCs. This chain's CDR3 is CASSLDGVGDQEQFF. CDR3 sequence (DNA): TGCGCCAGCAGCTTGGACGGGGTGGGAGATCAGGAGCAGTTCTTC.